This TCR beta chain stems from a study of graft-versus-host responses after intestinal transplantation. Whole-study findings and limits: Within allografts, high graft-versus-host to host-versus-graft clonal ratios were seen among patients with graft-donor T cell macrochimerism. Detection of GvH clones occurred in recipient marrow, and some had their first appearance in ileum or blood.

Some clones are missing from TCRdb's copy, which holds only in-frame ones; the method was immunoSEQ multiplex PCR. The table has about 85,000 clones, around 93% seen once. About this clone: The antigen is unknown.

The CDR3 is 16 amino acids. The V and J ends lost 3 bases and 3 bases, in that order; junction bases with no gene match: 8. CDR1 is MNHNS and CDR2 is SASEGT in the germline V gene. This TCR derives from a human donor who was the organ donor for an intestinal transplant. The sequencing used unstimulated CD8+ T cells sorted from spleen or lymph node cells, collected before transplant. The chain has TRBV6-1 and TRBJ2-7; 10 bases line up with TRBD1. The CDR3 bases are TGTGCCAGCAGTGAGAAATCCGGGACAGGGGACTACGAGCAGTACTTC. It codes for CASSEKSGTGDYEQYF.